There are many counts of the clone carrying this TCR beta chain. What it recognizes is unknown. A universal primer site was created by template switching, with the cDNA bearing unique molecular identifiers. TCRdb reanalysed the 5' RACE reads using MiXCR and keeps one entry per CDR3 protein. The sample has 200,000 to 250,000 distinct CDR3 sequences, about an eighth seen once. The record originates from a study of identical twins. Study results and limitations: Insertions were fewer in abundant cord blood beta clonotypes, whereas memory repertoires showed none of this pattern. Compared with unrelated sharing, twin-shared out-of-frame alpha sequences had more low-probability sequences.

This TCR was sampled from a woman between 18 and 29 years old in good health. The sequencing input was memory (CD45RO+) T cells sorted from blood.

This CDR3 is CASSYGSGSYEQYF. The CDR3 DNA reads as TGTGCCAGCAGTTACGGTTCCGGTTCCTACGAGCAGTACTTC. The chain recombines TRBV6-5 with TRBJ2-7; D is undetermined. V lost 2 bases and J lost 1, with 9 bases in between. CDR1 MNHEY and CDR2 SVGAGI come from the germline V gene. This CDR3 is built from 14 residues.